This T cell receptor (beta chain) comes out of a study of response to subunit inactivated influenza vaccine. TCRdb recomputed calls from the RT-PCR reads with MiXCR, one row per CDR3 protein. The sample has about 540,000 distinct CDR3 sequences, approximately 24% seen once. The data also belong to a second study, concerning T cells expressing NK-cell markers. This second report adds: Synthesis of TCR beta cDNA relied on 5'RACE template switching carrying UMIs.

The sequence came from a man in his forties or fifties who received an inactivated influenza vaccine. The source was CD4+ T cells sorted from PBMCs, collected 11 to 12 days after vaccination.

The CDR3 spells CAVTGATNEKLFF. In DNA form, the CDR3 reads TGTGCCGTTACAGGAGCAACTAATGAAAAACTGTTTTTT. V and J are TRBV7-9 and TRBJ1-4, with TRBD1 as a possible D gene (5 bases). The CDR3 totals 13 residues. Trimming removed 11 bases at V and 0 bases at J, with 10 bases between. Per germline, CDR1 SEHNR and CDR2 FQNEAQ (reference sequence).